The text below deals with one T cell receptor (beta chain). Its antigen is not known. This sample was taken from a study of cytomegalovirus exposure and HLA in healthy donors. Whole-study context: HLA-typed donors were the source of roughly 80 million unique TCRs held in an early data release. Study conclusions and caveats: After further analysis at a later stage, some 15,000 TCR beta sequences were associated with HLA alleles at 0.05 false discovery rate. In a later analysis, a genetic analysis reported fewer productive-TCR N-insertions in an Asian-associated ancestry cluster than the cohort average. The productive fraction for most TCR beta V segments was about 87% or about 30% in an earlier analysis.

PCR amplification relied on 60 Vbeta primers (plus 13 Jbeta primers). Libraries were prepared by immunoSEQ multiplex PCR; TCRdb keeps only in-frame clonotypes and omits some of them. The sample holds fewer than 95,000 clones; roughly 73% are singletons and the top ten take about 16%. With 4 bases removed from V and 1 base from J, the gap between germline ends came to 11 bases. Germline V gene sequence: CDR1 SGHRS, CDR2 YFSETQ. There are 14 residues in the CDR3. Sequencing was done on a sample of PBMCs. The receptor was isolated from a woman in her forties in good health and CMV-seropositive. This chain joins TRBV5-1 and TRBJ1-1; no clear D gene. The CDR3 bases are TGCGCCAGCAGCCCGTCTTCGTCGAACACTGAAGCTTTCTTT. Translated: CASSPSSSNTEAFF.